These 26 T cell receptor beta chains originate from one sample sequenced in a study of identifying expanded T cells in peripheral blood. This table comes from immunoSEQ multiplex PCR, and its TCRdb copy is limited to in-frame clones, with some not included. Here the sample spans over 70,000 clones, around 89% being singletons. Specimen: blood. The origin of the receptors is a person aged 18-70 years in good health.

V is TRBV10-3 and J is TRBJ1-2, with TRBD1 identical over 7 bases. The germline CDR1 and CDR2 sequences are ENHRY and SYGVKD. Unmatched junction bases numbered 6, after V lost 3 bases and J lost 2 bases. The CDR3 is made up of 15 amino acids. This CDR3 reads CAISDPGQPNYGYTF. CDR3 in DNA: TGTGCCATCAGTGACCCGGGACAGCCGAACTATGGCTACACCTTC.

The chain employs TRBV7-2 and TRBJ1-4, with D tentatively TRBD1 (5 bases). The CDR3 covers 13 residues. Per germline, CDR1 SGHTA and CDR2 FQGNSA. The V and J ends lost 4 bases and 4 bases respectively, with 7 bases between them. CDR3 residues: CASSWGINEKLFF. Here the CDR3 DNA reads TGTGCCAGCAGCTGGGGCATTAATGAAAAACTGTTTTTT.

The CDR3 sequence is CAWSSGTGELFF. CDR3 DNA: TGTGCCTGGAGCTCTGGGACCGGGGAGCTGTTTTTT. The chain is built from TRBV30 and TRBJ2-2; D remains ambiguous. Trimming left V 3 bases short and J 5 bases short, with 7 bases between. Germline V gives CDR1 GTSNPN, CDR2 SVGIG (reference sequence). There are 12 residues in the CDR3.

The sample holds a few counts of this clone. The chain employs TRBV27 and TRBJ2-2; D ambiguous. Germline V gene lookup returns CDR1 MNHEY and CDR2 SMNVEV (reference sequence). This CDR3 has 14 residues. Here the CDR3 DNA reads TGTGTCTGGAACCCCAAGGCGAACACCGGGGAGCTGTTTTTT. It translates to CVWNPKANTGELFF.

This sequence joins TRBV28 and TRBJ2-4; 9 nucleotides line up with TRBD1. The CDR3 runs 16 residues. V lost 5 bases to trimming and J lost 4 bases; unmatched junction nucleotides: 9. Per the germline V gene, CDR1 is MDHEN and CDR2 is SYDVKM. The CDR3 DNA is TGTGCCAGCAGTGTTATTCAGGACAGGGGAAAAAACATTCAGTACTTC. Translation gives CASSVIQDRGKNIQYF.

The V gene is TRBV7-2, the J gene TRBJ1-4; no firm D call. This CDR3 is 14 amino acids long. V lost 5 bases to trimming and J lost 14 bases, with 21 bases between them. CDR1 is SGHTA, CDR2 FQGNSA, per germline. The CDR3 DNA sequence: TGTGCCAGCAGCACCTCGGGCCTTATTACTGGGCTGTTTTTT. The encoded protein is CASSTSGLITGLFF.

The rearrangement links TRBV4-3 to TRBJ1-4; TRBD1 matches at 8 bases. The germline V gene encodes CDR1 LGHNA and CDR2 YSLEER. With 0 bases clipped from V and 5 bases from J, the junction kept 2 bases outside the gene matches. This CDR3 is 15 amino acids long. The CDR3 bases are TGCGCCAGCAGCCAAGACAGGGGGCGGAATGAAAAACTGTTTTTT. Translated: CASSQDRGRNEKLFF.

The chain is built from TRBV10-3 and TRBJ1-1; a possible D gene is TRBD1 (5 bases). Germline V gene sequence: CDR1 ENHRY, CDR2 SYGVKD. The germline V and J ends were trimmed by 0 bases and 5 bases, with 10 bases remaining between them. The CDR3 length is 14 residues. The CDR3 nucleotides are TGTGCCATCAGTGAGTCGGGCAAGGGGACTGAAGCTTTCTTT. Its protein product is CAISESGKGTEAFF.

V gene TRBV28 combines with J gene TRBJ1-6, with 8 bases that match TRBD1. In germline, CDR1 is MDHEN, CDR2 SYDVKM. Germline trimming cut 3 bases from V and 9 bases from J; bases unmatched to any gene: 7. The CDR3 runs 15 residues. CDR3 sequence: CASSFIDRGPSPLHF. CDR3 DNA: TGTGCCAGCAGTTTCATCGACAGGGGCCCTTCACCCCTCCACTTT.

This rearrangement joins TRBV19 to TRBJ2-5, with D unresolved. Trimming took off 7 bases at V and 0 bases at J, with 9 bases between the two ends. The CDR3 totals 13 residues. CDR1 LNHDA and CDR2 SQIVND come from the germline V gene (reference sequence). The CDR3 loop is CASKQIYQETQYF. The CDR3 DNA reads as TGTGCCAGTAAACAAATCTACCAAGAGACCCAGTACTTC.

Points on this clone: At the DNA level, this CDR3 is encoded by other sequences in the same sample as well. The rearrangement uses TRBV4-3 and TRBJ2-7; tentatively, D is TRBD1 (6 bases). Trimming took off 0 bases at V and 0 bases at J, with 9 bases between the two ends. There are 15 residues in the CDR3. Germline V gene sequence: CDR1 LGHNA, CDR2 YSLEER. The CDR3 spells CASSQDHRVSYEQYF. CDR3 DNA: TGCGCCAGCAGCCAAGATCACAGGGTCTCCTACGAGCAGTACTTC.

The CDR3: CASSPPGTGTQETQYF. The CDR3 DNA reads as TGTGCCAGCTCACCCCCGGGGACAGGGACCCAAGAGACCCAGTACTTC. V is TRBV18 and J is TRBJ2-5; 9 bases match TRBD1. Germline V gene sequence: CDR1 KGHSH, CDR2 LQKENI. This CDR3 is 16 amino acids long. V dropped 3 bases and J dropped 1; count of bases not matched to a gene: 6.

The CDR3 region has the DNA TGTGCCAGCAGCTTAGAGGGGGGGCTAACTGAAGCTTTCTTT. Protein product: CASSLEGGLTEAFF. The chain recombines TRBV11-3 with TRBJ1-1; tentatively, D is TRBD1 (6 bases). The CDR3 is 14 residues long. Per germline, CDR1 SGHNT and CDR2 YENEEA. With 0 bases removed from V and 5 bases from J, the gap between germline ends came to 10 bases.

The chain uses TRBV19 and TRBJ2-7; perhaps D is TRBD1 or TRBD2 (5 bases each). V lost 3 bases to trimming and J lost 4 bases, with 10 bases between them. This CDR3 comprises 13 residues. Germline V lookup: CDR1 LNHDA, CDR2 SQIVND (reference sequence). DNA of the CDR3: TGTGCCAGTAGTATCCCGGGACCTTACGAGCAGTACTTC. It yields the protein CASSIPGPYEQYF.

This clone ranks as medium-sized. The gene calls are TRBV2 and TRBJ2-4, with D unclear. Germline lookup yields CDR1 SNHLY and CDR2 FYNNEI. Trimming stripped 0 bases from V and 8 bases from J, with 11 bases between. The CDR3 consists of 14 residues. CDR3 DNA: TGTGCCAGCAGTGAAGCGGAAATAGCAGACATTCAGTACTTC. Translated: CASSEAEIADIQYF.

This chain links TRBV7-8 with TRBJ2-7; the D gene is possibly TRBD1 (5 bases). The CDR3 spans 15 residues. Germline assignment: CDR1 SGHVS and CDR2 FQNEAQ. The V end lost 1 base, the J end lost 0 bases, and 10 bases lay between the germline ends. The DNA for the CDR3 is TGTGCCAGCAGCTTAGTTCCAGGGCTCTCCTACGAGCAGTACTTC. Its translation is CASSLVPGLSYEQYF.

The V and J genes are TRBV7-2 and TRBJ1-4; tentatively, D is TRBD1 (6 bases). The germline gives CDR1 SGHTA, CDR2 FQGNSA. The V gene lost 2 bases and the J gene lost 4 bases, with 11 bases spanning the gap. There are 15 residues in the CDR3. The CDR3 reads CASSLLDSHNEKLFF. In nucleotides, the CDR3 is TGTGCCAGCAGCTTACTGGACAGCCATAATGAAAAACTGTTTTTT.

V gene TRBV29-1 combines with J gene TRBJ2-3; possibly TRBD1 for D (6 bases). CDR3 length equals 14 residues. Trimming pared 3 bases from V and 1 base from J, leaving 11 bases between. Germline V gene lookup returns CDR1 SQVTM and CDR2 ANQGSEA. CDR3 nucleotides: TGCAGCGTTGAGAGGGACACTCGCACAGATACGCAGTATTTT. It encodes CSVERDTRTDTQYF.

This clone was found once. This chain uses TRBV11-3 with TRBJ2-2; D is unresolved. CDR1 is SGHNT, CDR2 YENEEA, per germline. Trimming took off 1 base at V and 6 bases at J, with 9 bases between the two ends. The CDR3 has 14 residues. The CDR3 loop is CASSLGTYAGELFF. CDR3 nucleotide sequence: TGTGCCAGCAGCTTAGGAACTTACGCCGGGGAGCTGTTTTTT.

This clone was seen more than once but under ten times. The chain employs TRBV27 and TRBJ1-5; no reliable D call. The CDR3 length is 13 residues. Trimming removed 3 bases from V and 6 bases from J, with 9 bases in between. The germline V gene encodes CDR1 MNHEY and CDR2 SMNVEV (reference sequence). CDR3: CASSFVHTQPQHF. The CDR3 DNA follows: TGTGCCAGCAGTTTCGTCCATACTCAGCCCCAGCATTTT.

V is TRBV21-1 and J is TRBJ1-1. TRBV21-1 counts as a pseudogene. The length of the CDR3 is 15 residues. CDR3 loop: CASSKEPRGNTEAFF. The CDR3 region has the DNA TGTGCCAGCAGCAAAGAGCCACGGGGGAACACTGAAGCTTTCTTT.

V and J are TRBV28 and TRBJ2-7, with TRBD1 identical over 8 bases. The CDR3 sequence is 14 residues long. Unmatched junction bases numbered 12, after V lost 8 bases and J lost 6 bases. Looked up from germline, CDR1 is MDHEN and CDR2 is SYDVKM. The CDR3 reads CASLPGQGTGEQYF. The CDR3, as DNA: TGTGCCAGCCTACCCGGACAGGGTACGGGCGAGCAGTACTTC.

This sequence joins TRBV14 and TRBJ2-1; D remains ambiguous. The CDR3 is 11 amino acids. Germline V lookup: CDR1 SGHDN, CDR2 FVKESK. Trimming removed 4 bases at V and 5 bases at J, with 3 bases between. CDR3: CASSLHNEQFF. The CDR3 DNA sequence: TGTGCCAGCAGCCTACACAATGAGCAGTTCTTC.

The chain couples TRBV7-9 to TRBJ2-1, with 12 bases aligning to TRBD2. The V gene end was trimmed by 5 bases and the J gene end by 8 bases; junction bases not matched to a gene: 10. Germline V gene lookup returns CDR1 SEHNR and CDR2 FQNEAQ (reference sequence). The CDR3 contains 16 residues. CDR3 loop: CASSLPRTSGDDEQFF. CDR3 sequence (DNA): TGTGCCAGCAGCCTCCCGAGGACTAGCGGGGACGATGAGCAGTTCTTC.

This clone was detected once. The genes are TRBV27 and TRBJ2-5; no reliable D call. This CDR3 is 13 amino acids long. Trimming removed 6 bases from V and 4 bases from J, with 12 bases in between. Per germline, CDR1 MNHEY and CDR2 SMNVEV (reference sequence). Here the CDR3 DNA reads TGTGCCAGCAGGCCCAACAGTGCAGAGACCCAGTACTTC. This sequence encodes CASRPNSAETQYF.

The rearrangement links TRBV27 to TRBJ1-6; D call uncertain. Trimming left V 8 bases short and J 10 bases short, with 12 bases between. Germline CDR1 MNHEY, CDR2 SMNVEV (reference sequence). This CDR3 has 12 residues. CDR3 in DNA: TGTGCCAGCGGACGAAGTTCATCACCCCTCCACTTT. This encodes CASGRSSSPLHF.